This entry describes one T cell receptor (beta chain). The protocol was immunoSEQ multiplex PCR, while the TCRdb copy is restricted to in-frame clones and leaves out a portion. The sample carries about 87,000 clones, 87% recorded once. Germline CDR1 and CDR2: SNHLY and FYNNEI. There are 13 residues in the CDR3. Losses at the gene ends were 8 bases for V and 2 bases for J; bases not matched to a gene: 0. The record originates from a study of blood T cell repertoires in COVID-19. The overall study: COVID-19 samples, acute and convalescent, were from the United States, Italy and Spain. PBMCs, B-cell-depleted T cells, or T cells were the source of the cDNA or gDNA that made up the material.

Sequencing input: peripheral blood. The TCR originated in a human donor with acute or convalescent COVID-19. The donor label of this sample is uncertain. The rearrangement links TRBV2 to TRBJ2-6; 7 bases map to TRBD1. The CDR3, as DNA: TGTGCCAGCGACAGGGCTGGGGCCAACGTCCTGACTTTC. Its translation: CASDRAGANVLTF.